This entry features one T cell receptor (beta chain) sequence. This entry comes from a study of response to subunit inactivated influenza vaccine. TCRdb passed the RT-PCR reads through MiXCR, listing each CDR3 protein once. The table has about half a million distinct CDR3 sequences, 25% seen once. CDR1 and CDR2 (germline): GTSNPN, SVGIG (reference sequence). Unmatched junction bases numbered 9, after V lost 4 bases and J lost 6 bases. The CDR3 is 14 amino acids. The V call is TRBV30, the J call TRBJ2-7; 10 bases are shared with TRBD2. This clonotype originated in a man aged 45-65 years who received an inactivated influenza vaccine. The sequences come from CD4+ T cells sorted from PBMCs, collected 5 days after vaccination. The chain's CDR3 is CAWKISGRPFEQYF. Here the CDR3 DNA reads TGTGCCTGGAAGATTAGCGGGAGGCCCTTCGAGCAGTACTTC.